This T cell receptor beta chain was identified in a study of preoperative IRX-2 immunotherapy in early breast cancer. The CDR3 is made up of 18 amino acids. J was trimmed by 3 bases and V by 6 bases; bases with no gene match: 11. Germline V gene lookup returns CDR1 LNHDA and CDR2 SQIVND (reference sequence). Treatment noted: preoperative locoregional IRX-2 cytokine immunotherapy. This phase Ib study tested locoregional IRX-2 cytokine immunotherapy given before surgery. Assay: immunoSEQ multiplex PCR; the TCRdb copy retains only in-frame clones and omits some. The table lists roughly 25,000 clones, 75% to 90% of them singletons.

This material consisted of tumor tissue, taken after IRX-2 immunotherapy. The rearrangement links TRBV19 to TRBJ2-2, with TRBD1 matching over 12 bases. The clonotype originates from a human donor with breast cancer. The CDR3 loop is CASSLGTGGHTYTGELFF. CDR3 nucleotides: TGTGCCAGTAGCCTAGGGACAGGGGGCCACACTTACACCGGGGAGCTGTTTTTT. The variable domain in full, completed from reference TRBV19 and TRBJ2-2, reads DGGITQSPKYLFRKEGQNVTLSCEQNLNHDAMYWYRQDPGQGLRLIYYSQIVNDFQKGDIAEGYSVSREKKESFPLTVTSAQKNPTAFYLCASSLGTGGHTYTGELFFGEGSRLTVL.